This T cell receptor (beta chain) was recorded in a study of control samples from healthy donors and cancer patients. Assay: immunoSEQ multiplex PCR; the TCRdb copy retains only in-frame clones and omits some. In the table there are over 80,000 clones, around 82% of which are singletons. The germline V and J ends were trimmed by 4 bases and 9 bases, with 19 bases remaining between them. This CDR3 has 15 residues. Germline V gene sequence: CDR1 SEHNR, CDR2 FQNEAQ (reference sequence). The TCR comes from a man aged 55 to 70 in good health. Input material: blood. This rearrangement joins TRBV7-9 to TRBJ2-1; D call uncertain. CDR3: CASSWRPDRWSEQFF. The CDR3, as DNA: TGTGCCAGCAGCTGGCGTCCGGACCGGTGGAGTGAGCAGTTCTTC. The full variable domain, rest sourced from reference TRBV7-9 and TRBJ2-1, is DTGVSQNPRHKITKRGQNVTFRCDPISEHNRLYWYRQTLGQGPEFLTYFQNEAQLEKSRLLSDRFSAERPKGSFSTLEIQRTEQGDSAMYLCASSWRPDRWSEQFFGPGTRLTVL.